This entry lists 18 T cell receptor beta chains sequenced from one sample in a study of shared clonotypes between healthy human individuals (dated by TCRdb to 2018 to 2021). Library creation used the immunoSEQ multiplex PCR assay. Held by TCRdb, this immuneACCESS table contains in-frame sequences only and omits some clones. Under half of the omission traces to an unresolved V gene where checked; the cause of the rest is unknown. This sample gives approximately 2,000,000 clones in total; roughly 92% of them show up just once. Around 0.35% of the sample is in the top ten clones. Sequenced material: naive CD4+ T cells from PBMCs. The intended sense of this specimen's cell subset or site label: CD45RA+ positively selected. These receptors originate from a man in his late teens or twenties in good health. Some clones in this sample may be carry-over from other donors' samples.

The chain carries TRBV19 and TRBJ1-5; D uncertain. Trimming removed 1 base at V and 11 bases at J, with 6 bases between. The CDR3 sequence is 11 residues long. Germline CDR1 reads LNHDA; CDR2 reads SQIVND (reference sequence). The CDR3 is CASSIGLTQHF. The CDR3 nucleotides read TGTGCCAGTAGTATAGGCCTGACCCAGCATTTT.

J is TRBJ2-7 and V is TRBV4-2, with D possibly matching TRBD2 (5 bases). This CDR3 is built from 16 residues. V was clipped by 3 bases and J by 1 base, with 16 bases between them. The germline gives CDR1 LGHNA, CDR2 YNFKEQ. CDR3 sequence: CASSQPEGDGSYEQYF. The DNA of the CDR3 is TGTGCCAGCAGCCAGCCCGAGGGAGACGGATCCTACGAGCAGTACTTC.

The V call is TRBV5-1, the J call TRBJ2-3, with 8 bases aligning to TRBD1. Germline V gene sequence: CDR1 SGHRS, CDR2 YFSETQ. The trim removed 1 base at V and 2 bases at J, leaving 3 bases unmatched. The CDR3 extends over 15 amino acids. In DNA form, the CDR3 reads TGCGCCAGCAGCTTGACCAGGGGGCTCACAGATACGCAGTATTTT. As protein: CASSLTRGLTDTQYF.

The chain links TRBV28 to TRBJ2-4, with 11 positions matching TRBD2. Per the germline V gene, CDR1 is MDHEN and CDR2 is SYDVKM. The J segment lost 7 bases and the V segment lost 2 bases, leaving 7 bases of the junction unmatched. This CDR3 is 16 amino acids long. The CDR3 sequence is CASSLPGLAGSNIQYF. CDR3 nucleotides: TGTGCCAGCAGTTTACCAGGACTAGCGGGTTCTAACATTCAGTACTTC. Drawing the rest from reference TRBV28 and TRBJ2-4, the complete variable domain is DVKVTQSSRYLVKRTGEKVFLECVQDMDHENMFWYRQDPGLGLRLIYFSYDVKMKEKGDIPEGYSVSREKKERFSLILESASTNQTSMYLCASSLPGLAGSNIQYFGAGTRLSVL.

The chain employs TRBV6-4 and TRBJ1-1; tentative D call: TRBD1 (5 bases). The length of the CDR3 is 13 residues. CDR1 MRHNA and CDR2 SNTAGT come from the germline V gene. V lost 4 bases, J lost 5 bases, and 11 bases lay in between. CDR3 nucleotides: TGTGCCAGCAGTGGACAGATTGGAACTGAAGCTTTCTTT. Its protein is CASSGQIGTEAFF.

Turning to this clone: The identical CDR3 is also encoded by other nucleotide sequences in the sample. This chain joins TRBV29-1 and TRBJ2-7; 11 nucleotides line up with TRBD2. The germline V gene encodes CDR1 SQVTM and CDR2 ANQGSEA. The trim removed 6 bases at V and 4 bases at J, leaving 2 bases unmatched. The CDR3 is 12 amino acids. CDR3: CSVGTSGYEQYF. In DNA form, the CDR3 reads TGCAGCGTCGGGACTAGCGGATACGAGCAGTACTTC.

This chain connects TRBV5-1 to TRBJ1-1; unclear D gene. The CDR3 spans 14 residues. Germline lookup yields CDR1 SGHRS and CDR2 YFSETQ. Trimming left V 2 bases short and J 5 bases short, with 13 bases between. This CDR3 is CASSFTSSVTEAFF. CDR3 coding DNA: TGCGCCAGCAGCTTCACATCCAGTGTGACTGAAGCTTTCTTT.

This CDR3 is CASSAITGGLGSLHF. The CDR3 DNA sequence: TGTGCCAGCTCAGCAATAACAGGGGGCCTCGGGTCCCTCCACTTT. This chain joins TRBV18 and TRBJ1-6; 9 bases line up with TRBD1. The V and J ends lost 5 bases and 14 bases, in that order; junction bases with no gene match: 13. CDR1 and CDR2 (germline): KGHSH, LQKENI. The CDR3 loop spans 15 amino acids.

The V and J genes are TRBV7-3 and TRBJ2-3; possibly TRBD2 for D (6 bases). Germline V gives CDR1 SGHTA, CDR2 FQGTGA. V lost 6 bases to trimming and J lost 2 bases, with 18 bases between them. The CDR3 spans 16 residues. The CDR3 coding sequence is TGTGCCAGCAGTCAATCGCCCGGGGGTTCCACAGATACGCAGTATTTT. It encodes CASSQSPGGSTDTQYF.

Details on this clone: The same CDR3 also results from other DNA sequences found in this sample. The chain uses TRBV2 and TRBJ2-2, with 13 bases aligning to TRBD2. This CDR3 spans 15 amino acids. The V and J ends lost 6 bases and 4 bases, in that order; junction bases with no gene match: 2. Germline CDR1 and CDR2: SNHLY and FYNNEI. CDR3 amino acids: CASSRTSGSTGELFF. The CDR3 DNA follows: TGTGCCAGCAGCCGGACTAGCGGGAGCACCGGGGAGCTGTTTTTT.

The table lists this clone with a few counts. The CDR3: CASSSTYEQYF. In DNA, the CDR3 is TGTGCCAGCAGCTCTACCTACGAGCAGTACTTC. The chain carries TRBV16 and TRBJ2-7; D unclear. V lost 5 bases, J lost 2 bases, and 4 bases lay in between. Germline CDR1 is KGHSY and CDR2 is FQNENV. The CDR3 totals 11 residues.

V and J are TRBV19 and TRBJ1-3, with D maybe TRBD1 (6 bases). Trimming removed 7 bases at V and 2 bases at J, with 12 bases between. Looked up from germline, CDR1 is LNHDA and CDR2 is SQIVND (reference sequence). CDR3 length equals 14 residues. The CDR3 sequence: CASKDGGAGNTIYF. For the CDR3, the DNA is TGTGCCAGTAAAGACGGGGGCGCTGGAAACACCATATATTTT.

In regard to this clone: Other DNA sequences in this specimen translate into the identical CDR3. This rearrangement joins TRBV5-1 to TRBJ1-2; TRBD1 aligns across 8 bases. CDR1 SGHRS and CDR2 YFSETQ come from the germline V gene. The J segment lost 4 bases and the V segment lost 4 bases, leaving 6 bases of the junction unmatched. The CDR3 spans 14 residues. The DNA of the CDR3 is TGCGCCAGCAGCCTAGGACAGGGAGGCTATGGCTACACCTTC. This encodes CASSLGQGGYGYTF.

The chain has TRBV5-1 and TRBJ2-1; 7 nucleotides match TRBD2. CDR1 is SGHRS and CDR2 is YFSETQ in the germline V gene. The CDR3 contains 16 residues. The junction had 10 bases not matched to a gene; V was cut back by 2 bases and J by 5 bases. The CDR3 here is CASSLAPGLPDNEQFF. The CDR3 DNA is TGCGCCAGCAGCTTAGCCCCGGGACTACCAGACAATGAGCAGTTCTTC.

V and J are TRBV5-1 and TRBJ2-7; D might be TRBD2 (5 bases). The CDR3 has 17 amino acids. The V end was cut by 0 bases, the J end by 3 bases, with 19 bases between. Germline CDR1 reads SGHRS; CDR2 reads YFSETQ. The CDR3 DNA reads TGCGCCAGCAGCTTGGTCGTTATGTTGGGAGACCGCTACGAGCAGTACTTC. Translated: CASSLVVMLGDRYEQYF.

The chain links TRBV18 to TRBJ2-5; D is ambiguous. CDR3 size: 13 residues. Between the trimmed V and J ends, which lost 3 bases and 1 base, there was a span of 6 bases. Germline V gives CDR1 KGHSH, CDR2 LQKENI. The CDR3, as DNA: TGTGCCAGCTCACCGAACTTCCAAGAGACCCAGTACTTC. Its protein product is CASSPNFQETQYF. Based on the CDR3 plus reference TRBV18 and TRBJ2-5, the full variable domain is NAGVMQNPRHLVRRRGQEARLRCSPMKGHSHVYWYRQLPEEGLKFMVYLQKENIIDESGMPKERFSAEFPKEGPSILRIQQVVRGDSAAYFCASSPNFQETQYFGPGTRLLVL.

A note on this clone: The sample carries other DNA sequences with the same CDR3. The rearrangement uses TRBV28 and TRBJ1-2, with D possibly TRBD1 on 5 matching bases. The CDR3 covers 12 residues. Looked up from germline, CDR1 is MDHEN and CDR2 is SYDVKM. V lost 5 bases, J lost 8 bases, and 12 bases lay in between. DNA of the CDR3: TGTGCCAGCAGTCTCCGGGGGGTGGGCTACACCTTC. It yields the protein CASSLRGVGYTF.

This chain joins TRBV7-8 and TRBJ2-7, with 15 nucleotides matching TRBD2. Germline CDR1 reads SGHVS; CDR2 reads FQNEAQ. This CDR3 has 15 residues. V shed 5 bases and J 3 bases; nucleotides not matched to a gene: 2. This chain's CDR3 is CASSPGLAGGYEQYF. CDR3 coding DNA: TGTGCCAGCAGCCCGGGACTAGCGGGGGGCTACGAGCAGTACTTC.